One sample yielded the 7 T cell receptor beta chains listed below, sequenced in a study of post-analysis software for immune sequencing data. Unique molecular identifiers were carried by the TCR beta cDNA libraries. From the PCR reads, TCRdb called clonotypes with MiXCR, one entry per CDR3 protein. The data show 450,000 to 650,000 distinct CDR3 sequences, with about 44% seen just once and 1.5% to 2% held by the top ten. Findings of the study overall: The five TRBV segments detected at higher frequency in patients than in controls included TRBV5-6, TRBV5-1 and TRBV20-1.

The antigens for these receptors are not known. The sequenced sample consisted of blood. All receptors come from a girl aged 5-17 years with multiple sclerosis.

V gene TRBV29-1 combines with J gene TRBJ1-1; 7 bases agree with TRBD1. The CDR3 contains 21 residues. CDR1 and CDR2 from the germline V gene are SQVTM and ANQGSEA. V lost 3 bases to trimming and J lost 2 bases; unmatched junction nucleotides: 27. CDR3 in amino acids: CSVDGASFTWGQNGKNTEAFF. The CDR3 DNA sequence: TGCAGCGTTGACGGGGCCTCCTTTACCTGGGGACAGAACGGGAAAAACACTGAAGCTTTCTTT.

CDR3 DNA sequence: TGTGCCAGCAGCCAAGTAGCGGGGGCGGGAACTGAAGCTTTCTTT. Residues: CASSQVAGAGTEAFF. The chain couples TRBV4-2 to TRBJ1-1; maybe TRBD1 (6 bases). Per germline, CDR1 LGHNA and CDR2 YNFKEQ. V gave up 1 base and J gave up 5 bases, with 14 bases separating them. The CDR3 covers 15 residues.

The table lists this clonotype with many counts. The CDR3 loop is CASSQVTGLRREQYF. CDR3 coding DNA: TGCGCCAGCAGCCAAGTTACGGGCCTAAGACGGGAGCAGTACTTC. The V call is TRBV4-1, the J call TRBJ2-7, with D hard to call. The CDR3 is 15 residues long. In germline, CDR1 is MGHRA, CDR2 YSYEKL. V lost 1 base, J lost 7 bases, and 17 bases lay in between.

The chain carries TRBV5-1 and TRBJ2-7, with 7 positions matching TRBD1. Trimming at V came to 0 bases and at J to 6 bases, leaving 9 bases not matched to a gene. Looked up from germline, CDR1 is SGHRS and CDR2 is YFSETQ. The CDR3 loop spans 15 amino acids. CDR3 sequence reads: CASSLEGRGSVEQYF. In DNA, the CDR3 is TGCGCCAGCAGCTTGGAAGGCAGGGGGTCGGTCGAGCAGTACTTC.

Turning to this clonotype: One end of the junction is discordant with germline, which a read error may explain. The rearrangement uses TRBV5-6 and TRBJ2-5; D remains unclear. Germline loops: CDR1 SGHDT, CDR2 YYEEEE. The CDR3 totals 12 residues. The CDR3 coding sequence is TGTACCAGCAGCTTAGAGCAAGAGACCCAGTACTTC. It codes for CTSSLEQETQYF.

In its sample, this clonotype was seen a few times. This chain links TRBV29-1 with TRBJ2-5, with no clear D. CDR3 length: 11 residues. V was trimmed by 8 bases and J by 2 bases, leaving 9 bases between them. Germline V CDR1 and CDR2: SQVTM, ANQGSEA. CDR3 DNA: TGCAGCCCCCGGGTTCAAGAGACCCAGTACTTC. It encodes CSPRVQETQYF.

Only one count was recorded for this clonotype. The rearrangement joins TRBV25-1 to TRBJ1-2; 7 nucleotides agree with TRBD1. The CDR3 is made up of 18 amino acids. Germline values: CDR1 MGHDK, CDR2 SYGVNS. The J segment lost 5 bases and the V segment lost 1 base, leaving 16 bases of the junction unmatched. The DNA of the CDR3 is TGTGCCAGCAGTGAATTCCAGGGGGGGGTTGAAGTTGGATATGGCTACACCTTC. Protein: CASSEFQGGVEVGYGYTF.